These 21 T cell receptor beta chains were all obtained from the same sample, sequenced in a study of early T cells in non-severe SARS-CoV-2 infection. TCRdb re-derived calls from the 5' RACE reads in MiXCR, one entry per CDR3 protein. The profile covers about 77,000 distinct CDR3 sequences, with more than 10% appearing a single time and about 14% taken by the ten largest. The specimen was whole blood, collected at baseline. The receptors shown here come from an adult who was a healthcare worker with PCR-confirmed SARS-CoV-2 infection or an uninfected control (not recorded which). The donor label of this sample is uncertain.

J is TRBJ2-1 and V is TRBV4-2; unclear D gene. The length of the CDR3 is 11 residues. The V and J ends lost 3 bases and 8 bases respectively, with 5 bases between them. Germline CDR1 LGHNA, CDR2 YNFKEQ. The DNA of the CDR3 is TGTGCCAGCAGCCATCGGGATGAGCAGTTCTTC. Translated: CASSHRDEQFF.

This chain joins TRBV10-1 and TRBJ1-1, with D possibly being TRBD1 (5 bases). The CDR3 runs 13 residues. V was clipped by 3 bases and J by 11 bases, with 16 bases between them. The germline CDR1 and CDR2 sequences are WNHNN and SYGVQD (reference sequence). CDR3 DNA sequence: TGCGCCAGCAGTGACCAAGGGGATGAGCGCGCTTTCTTT. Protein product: CASSDQGDERAFF.

DNA for the CDR3: TGTGCCAGCAGCTTGGGGGGAGACGAGCAGTACTTC. Translating it yields CASSLGGDEQYF. The chain couples TRBV5-6 to TRBJ2-7; D may be TRBD2 (5 bases). The CDR3 has 12 amino acids. Per the germline V gene, CDR1 is SGHDT and CDR2 is YYEEEE. V was pared by 0 bases and J by 5 bases, with 6 bases between.

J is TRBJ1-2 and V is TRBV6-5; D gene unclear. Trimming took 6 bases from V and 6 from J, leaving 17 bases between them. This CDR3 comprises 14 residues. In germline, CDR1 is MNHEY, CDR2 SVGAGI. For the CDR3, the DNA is TGTGCCAGCAGACCACGGGTGTGGGCGGATGGCTACACCTTC. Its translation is CASRPRVWADGYTF.

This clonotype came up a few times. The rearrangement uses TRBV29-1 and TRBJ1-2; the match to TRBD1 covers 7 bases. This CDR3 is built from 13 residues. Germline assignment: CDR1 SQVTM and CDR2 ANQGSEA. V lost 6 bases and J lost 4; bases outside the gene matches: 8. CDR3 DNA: TGCAGCGTCACTGGACAGGTTGGCTATGGCTACACCTTC. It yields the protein CSVTGQVGYGYTF.

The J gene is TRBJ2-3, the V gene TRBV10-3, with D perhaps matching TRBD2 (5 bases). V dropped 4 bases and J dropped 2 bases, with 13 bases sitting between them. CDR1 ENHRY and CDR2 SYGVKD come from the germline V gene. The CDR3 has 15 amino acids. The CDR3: CAISGSSRLTDTQYF. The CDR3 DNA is TGTGCCATCAGTGGTTCTAGCCGCCTCACAGATACGCAGTATTTT.

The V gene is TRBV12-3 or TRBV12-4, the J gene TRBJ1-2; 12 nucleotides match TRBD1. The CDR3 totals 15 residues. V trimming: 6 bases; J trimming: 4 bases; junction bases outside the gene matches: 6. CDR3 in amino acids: CASRGQGARPYGYTF. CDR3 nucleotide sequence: TGTGCCAGCAGGGGACAGGGGGCTCGCCCCTATGGCTACACCTTC.

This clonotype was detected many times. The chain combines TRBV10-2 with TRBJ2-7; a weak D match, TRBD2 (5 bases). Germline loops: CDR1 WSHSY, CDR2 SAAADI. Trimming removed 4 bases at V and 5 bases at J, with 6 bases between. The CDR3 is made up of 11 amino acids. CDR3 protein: CASSAGDEQYF. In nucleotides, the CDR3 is TGCGCCAGCAGTGCCGGGGACGAGCAGTACTTC.

Here the CDR3 DNA reads TGTGCGTCGGGTCAGGGGCCGCGGGAGCAGTACTTC. It codes for CASGQGPREQYF. The genes are TRBV30 and TRBJ2-7; tentative D call: TRBD1 (6 bases). This CDR3 has 12 amino acids. Germline lookup yields CDR1 GTSNPN and CDR2 SVGIG (reference sequence).

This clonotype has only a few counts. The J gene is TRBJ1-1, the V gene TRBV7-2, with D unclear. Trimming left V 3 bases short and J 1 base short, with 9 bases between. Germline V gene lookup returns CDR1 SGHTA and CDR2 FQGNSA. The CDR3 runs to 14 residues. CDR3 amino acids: CASSFTQRNTEAFF. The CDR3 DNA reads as TGTGCCAGCAGCTTTACCCAGCGGAACACTGAAGCTTTCTTT. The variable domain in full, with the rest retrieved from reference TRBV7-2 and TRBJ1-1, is GAGVSQSPSNKVTEKGKDVELRCDPISGHTALYWYRQSLGQGLEFLIYFQGNSAPDKSGLPSDRFSAERTGGSVSTLTIQRTQQEDSAVYLCASSFTQRNTEAFFGQGTRLTVV.

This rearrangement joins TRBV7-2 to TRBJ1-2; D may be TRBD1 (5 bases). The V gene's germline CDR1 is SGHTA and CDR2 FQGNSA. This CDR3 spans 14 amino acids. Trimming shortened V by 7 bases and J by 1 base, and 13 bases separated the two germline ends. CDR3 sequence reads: CASNTLGGNYGYTF. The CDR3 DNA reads TGTGCCAGCAACACCCTGGGGGGTAACTATGGCTACACCTTC.

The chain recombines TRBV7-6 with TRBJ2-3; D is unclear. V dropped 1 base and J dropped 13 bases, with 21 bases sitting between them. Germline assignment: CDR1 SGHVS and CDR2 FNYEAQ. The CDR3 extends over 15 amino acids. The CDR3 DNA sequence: TGTGCCAGCAGCTTAGACATTGACACAAACGACGGCAAGTATTTT. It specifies CASSLDIDTNDGKYF.

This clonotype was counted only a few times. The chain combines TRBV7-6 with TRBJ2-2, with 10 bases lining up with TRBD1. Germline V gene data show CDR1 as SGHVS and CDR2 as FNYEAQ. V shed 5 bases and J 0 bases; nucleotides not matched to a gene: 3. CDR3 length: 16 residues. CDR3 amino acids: CASSPGQGPNTGELFF. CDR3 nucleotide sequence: TGTGCCAGCAGCCCGGGACAGGGGCCGAACACCGGGGAGCTGTTTTTT.

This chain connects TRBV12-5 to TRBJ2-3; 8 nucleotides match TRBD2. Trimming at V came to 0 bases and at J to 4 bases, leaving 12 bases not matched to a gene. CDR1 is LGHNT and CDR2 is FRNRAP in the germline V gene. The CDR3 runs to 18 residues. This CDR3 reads CASGLVRLLADGADTQYF. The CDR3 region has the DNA TGTGCTAGTGGTTTGGTAAGGTTACTAGCGGATGGCGCAGATACGCAGTATTTT.

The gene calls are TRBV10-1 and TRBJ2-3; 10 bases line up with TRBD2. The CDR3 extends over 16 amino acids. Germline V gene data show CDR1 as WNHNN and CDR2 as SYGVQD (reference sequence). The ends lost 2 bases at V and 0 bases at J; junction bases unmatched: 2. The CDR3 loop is CASSETSGASTDTQYF. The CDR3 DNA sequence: TGCGCCAGCAGTGAGACTAGCGGGGCTAGCACAGATACGCAGTATTTT.

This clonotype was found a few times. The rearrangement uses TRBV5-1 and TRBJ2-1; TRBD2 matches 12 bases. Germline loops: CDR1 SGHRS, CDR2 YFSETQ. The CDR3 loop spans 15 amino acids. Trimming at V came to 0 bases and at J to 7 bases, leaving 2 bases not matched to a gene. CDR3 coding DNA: TGCGCCAGCAGCTTGGAACTAGCGGGAGGAAATGAGCAGTTCTTC. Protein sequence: CASSLELAGGNEQFF.

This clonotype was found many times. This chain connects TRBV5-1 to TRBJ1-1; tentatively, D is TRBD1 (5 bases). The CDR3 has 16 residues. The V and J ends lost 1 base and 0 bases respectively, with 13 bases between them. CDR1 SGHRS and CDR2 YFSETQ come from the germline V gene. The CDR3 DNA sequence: TGCGCCAGCAGCTTGATGGGGGGACCCGTGAACACTGAAGCTTTCTTT. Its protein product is CASSLMGGPVNTEAFF.

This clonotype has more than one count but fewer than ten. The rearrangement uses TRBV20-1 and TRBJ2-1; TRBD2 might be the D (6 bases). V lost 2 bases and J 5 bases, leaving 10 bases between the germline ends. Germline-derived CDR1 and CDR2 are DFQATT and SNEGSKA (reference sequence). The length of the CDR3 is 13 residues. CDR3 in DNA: TGCAGTGCTAGATCGGCGGGGAACAATGAGCAGTTCTTC. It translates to CSARSAGNNEQFF.

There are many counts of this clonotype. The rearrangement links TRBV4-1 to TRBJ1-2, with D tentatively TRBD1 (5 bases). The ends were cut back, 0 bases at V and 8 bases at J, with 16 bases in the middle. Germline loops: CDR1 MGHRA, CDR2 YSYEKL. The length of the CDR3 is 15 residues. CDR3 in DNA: TGCGCCAGCAGCCAAGAAGGTTTAGGGGTTGCCGGCTACACCTTC. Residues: CASSQEGLGVAGYTF.

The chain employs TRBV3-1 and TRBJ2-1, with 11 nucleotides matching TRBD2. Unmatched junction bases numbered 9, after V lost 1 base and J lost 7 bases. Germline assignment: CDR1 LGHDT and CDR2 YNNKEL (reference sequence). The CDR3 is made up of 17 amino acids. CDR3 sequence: CASSQGLAGPIWNEQFF. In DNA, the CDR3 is TGTGCCAGCAGCCAAGGACTAGCGGGGCCGATCTGGAATGAGCAGTTCTTC.

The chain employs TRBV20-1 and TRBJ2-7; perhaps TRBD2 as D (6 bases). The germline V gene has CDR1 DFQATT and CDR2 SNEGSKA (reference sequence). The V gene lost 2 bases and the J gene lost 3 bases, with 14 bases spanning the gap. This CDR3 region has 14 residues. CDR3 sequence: CSARLAELGYEQYF. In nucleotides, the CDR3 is TGCAGTGCTAGATTAGCGGAGTTAGGCTACGAGCAGTACTTC.